This entry is about one T cell receptor beta chain. TCRdb re-analysed the RT-PCR reads in MiXCR, keeping a single row per CDR3 protein. Of about 680,000 distinct CDR3 sequences in the sample, 11% to 15% were seen once. V lost 5 bases, J lost 6 bases, and 14 bases lay in between. The CDR3 is 13 amino acids. CDR1 is DFQATT, CDR2 SNEGSKA, per germline (reference sequence). The sequenced sample was memory CD4+ T cells from blood. This chain connects TRBV20-1 to TRBJ2-1; D might be TRBD1 (5 bases). The sequence derives from a female donor in good health, serving as a healthy control. CDR3 nucleotides: TGCAGTGCTGGGGCAGGGTTAGGCAATGAGCAGTTCTTC. This encodes CSAGAGLGNEQFF.